This entry concerns a single TCR beta chain. Its antigen is not known. Expressed TCRB transcripts were sequenced because the entire RNA isolate underwent reverse transcription. Naive, central memory and regulatory T cell samples averaged roughly 3.5 million reads. The method was immunoSEQ multiplex PCR; TCRdb's version includes in-frame clones alone and lacks a portion of them. In the table there are around 300,000 clones, about 7.8% of which are singletons. This sample was taken from a study of beta chain features in type 1 diabetes. Findings of the study overall: Any HLA effect on TCRB rearrangement was left unresolved by small sub-analyses.

The sample taken for sequencing was central memory CD4+ T cells from blood. The clonotype comes from a woman between 18 and 29 years old in good health.

CDR3 protein: CASNPSFVGTEAFF. The CDR3 DNA sequence: TGTGCCAGCAACCCAAGCTTCGTAGGCACTGAAGCTTTCTTT. This rearrangement joins TRBV11-2 to TRBJ1-1; D not certain. Trimming left V 7 bases short and J 4 bases short, with 16 bases between. Germline V gene lookup returns CDR1 SGHAT and CDR2 FQNNGV. The CDR3 is 14 amino acids.